These 26 T cell receptor beta chains originate from one sample sequenced in a study of T cell responses to AZD1222 COVID-19 vaccine. Profiling relied on immunoSEQ multiplex PCR, and the TCRdb table lists in-frame clones only, not all of them. The sample consists of approximately 79,000 clones, around four fifths of them appearing once. The sample was peripheral blood, taken 28 days after the second AZD1222 dose. These receptors were taken from an adult who received the AZD1222 COVID-19 vaccine.

This chain uses TRBV30 with TRBJ1-2; D call uncertain. The CDR3 consists of 11 residues. Germline V lookup: CDR1 GTSNPN, CDR2 SVGIG (reference sequence). V dropped 8 bases and J dropped 5 bases, with 12 bases sitting between them. In DNA, the CDR3 is TGTGCCCGTGAACAGTGGTATGGCTACACCTTC. Its translation is CAREQWYGYTF.

V is TRBV19 and J is TRBJ1-2, with 9 bases fitting TRBD1. CDR3 length: 15 amino acids. From germline, CDR1 is LNHDA and CDR2 SQIVND (reference sequence). Trimming at V came to 1 base and at J to 6 bases, leaving 6 bases not matched to a gene. The CDR3 sequence: CASSIVLRTGDGYTF. CDR3 sequence (DNA): TGTGCCAGTAGTATAGTTTTACGGACAGGGGATGGCTACACCTTC. The variable domain in full, completed from reference TRBV19 and TRBJ1-2, reads DGGITQSPKYLFRKEGQNVTLSCEQNLNHDAMYWYRQDPGQGLRLIYYSQIVNDFQKGDIAEGYSVSREKKESFPLTVTSAQKNPTAFYLCASSIVLRTGDGYTFGSGTRLTVV.

The chain combines TRBV28 with TRBJ1-2, with 7 bases that match TRBD1. With V trimmed by 6 bases and J by 3 bases, 4 bases remained unmatched. CDR1 and CDR2 from the germline V gene are MDHEN and SYDVKM. The CDR3 runs to 13 residues. The CDR3 loop is CASRIQGDYGYTF. DNA of the CDR3: TGTGCCAGCAGAATCCAGGGGGACTATGGCTACACCTTC.

J is TRBJ2-7 and V is TRBV6-2 or TRBV6-3; 9 bases agree with TRBD1. Trimming removed 2 bases from V and 4 bases from J; junction bases left unmatched: 6. Germline loops: CDR1 MNHEY, CDR2 SVGEGT. This CDR3 has 15 residues. CDR3 in DNA: TGTGCCAGCAGTTACCCCCGGACAGGGGATTACGAGCAGTACTTC. Translating gives CASSYPRTGDYEQYF.

This sequence joins TRBV7-9 and TRBJ2-2; TRBD2 might be the D (6 bases). V was clipped by 6 bases and J by 3 bases, with 17 bases between them. CDR1 is SEHNR, CDR2 FQNEAQ, per germline (reference sequence). This CDR3 is 16 amino acids long. The CDR3 coding sequence is TGTGCCAGCAGGGGATCAGCGGGTGGGGACACCGGGGAGCTGTTTTTT. Encoded protein: CASRGSAGGDTGELFF.

The rearrangement links TRBV2 to TRBJ1-1; D gene ambiguous. The germline V gene has CDR1 SNHLY and CDR2 FYNNEI. This CDR3 is 14 amino acids long. The ends were cut back, 7 bases at V and 2 bases at J, with 14 bases in the middle. In DNA, the CDR3 is TGTGCCAGCATCCCCTACGCAGCTAACACTGAAGCTTTCTTT. This encodes CASIPYAANTEAFF.

This clone was seen more than once but under ten times. The rearrangement joins TRBV2 to TRBJ2-5, with unresolved D. Trimming shortened V by 6 bases and J by 1 base, and 3 bases separated the two germline ends. Germline assignment: CDR1 SNHLY and CDR2 FYNNEI. The CDR3 has 11 residues. Here the CDR3 DNA reads TGTGCCAGCAGGACCCAAGAGACCCAGTACTTC. It specifies CASRTQETQYF.

This clone was picked up a small number of times. This chain uses TRBV7-6 with TRBJ2-1, with 11 positions matching TRBD2. The CDR3 is 15 amino acids. Per germline, CDR1 SGHVS and CDR2 FNYEAQ. With V trimmed by 5 bases and J by 6 bases, 6 bases remained unmatched. CDR3 in DNA: TGTGCCAGCAGCCCATTAGCGGGAGGGGGCAATGAGCAGTTCTTC. Translating gives CASSPLAGGGNEQFF.

V gene TRBV15 combines with J gene TRBJ1-5, with D unclear. CDR1 and CDR2 (germline): LNHNV, YYDKDF (reference sequence). V lost 0 bases, J lost 6 bases, and 12 bases lay in between. CDR3 length equals 15 residues. The CDR3 reads CATSRDWDGGQPQHF. CDR3 nucleotide sequence: TGTGCCACCAGCAGAGATTGGGATGGTGGTCAGCCCCAGCATTTT.

The rearrangement links TRBV21-1 to TRBJ2-5; the tabulated D call, TRBD2, remains unverified against the DNA. TRBV21-1 is a documented pseudogene. This CDR3 is built from 15 residues. The CDR3 sequence is CASSKLGTPEETQYF. CDR3 nucleotides: TGTGCCAGCAGCAAATTGGGGACTCCGGAGGAGACCCAGTACTTC.

The chain recombines TRBV19 with TRBJ2-7, with TRBD2 matching over 7 bases. Germline lookup yields CDR1 LNHDA and CDR2 SQIVND (reference sequence). V trimming: 6 bases; J trimming: 4 bases; junction bases outside the gene matches: 12. CDR3 length: 15 residues. The CDR3 DNA reads as TGTGCCAGTAGGAAAGGGGCGGGAGATCCTTACGAGCAGTACTTC. Its protein is CASRKGAGDPYEQYF. Based on the CDR3 plus reference TRBV19 and TRBJ2-7, the full variable domain is DGGITQSPKYLFRKEGQNVTLSCEQNLNHDAMYWYRQDPGQGLRLIYYSQIVNDFQKGDIAEGYSVSREKKESFPLTVTSAQKNPTAFYLCASRKGAGDPYEQYFGPGTRLTVT.

The chain recombines TRBV2 with TRBJ2-1, with D perhaps given as TRBD1 or TRBD2 (6 bases each). Germline CDR1 reads SNHLY; CDR2 reads FYNNEI. This CDR3 spans 15 amino acids. Trimming pared 4 bases from V and 5 bases from J, leaving 15 bases between. The CDR3 DNA reads as TGTGCCAGCAGTGGTGGGGGGCAGTTTAACAATGAGCAGTTCTTC. Amino acid sequence: CASSGGGQFNNEQFF.

V and J are TRBV30 and TRBJ2-1; no reliable D call. V dropped 4 bases and J dropped 7 bases, with 8 bases sitting between them. CDR1 is GTSNPN and CDR2 is SVGIG in the germline V gene (reference sequence). CDR3 size: 11 residues. Here the CDR3 reads CAWTGANEQFF. The DNA for the CDR3 is TGTGCCTGGACAGGTGCAAATGAGCAGTTCTTC.

This sequence joins TRBV14 and TRBJ1-4, with D possibly matching TRBD1 (5 bases). Trimming removed 4 bases at V and 7 bases at J, with 13 bases between. The germline V gene has CDR1 SGHDN and CDR2 FVKESK. The CDR3 runs 14 residues. The CDR3 loop reads CASSPGTAGEKLFF. CDR3 bases: TGTGCCAGCAGCCCCGGGACGGCGGGTGAAAAACTGTTTTTT.

CDR3 amino acids: CASSLLQSPAGVGDEQFF. DNA for the CDR3: TGTGCCAGCAGCTTATTACAATCCCCGGCGGGAGTGGGCGATGAGCAGTTCTTC. This chain connects TRBV7-9 to TRBJ2-1; TRBD2 matches 7 bases. Germline values: CDR1 SEHNR, CDR2 FQNEAQ (reference sequence). The CDR3 runs to 18 residues. The V and J ends lost 2 bases and 8 bases, in that order; junction bases with no gene match: 18. The whole variable domain, remainder taken from reference TRBV7-9 and TRBJ2-1, is DTGVSQNPRHKITKRGQNVTFRCDPISEHNRLYWYRQTLGQGPEFLTYFQNEAQLEKSRLLSDRFSAERPKGSFSTLEIQRTEQGDSAMYLCASSLLQSPAGVGDEQFFGPGTRLTVL.

The J gene is TRBJ1-6, the V gene TRBV27; TRBD1 matches at 9 bases. Germline V CDR1 and CDR2: MNHEY, SMNVEV (reference sequence). CDR3 length equals 14 residues. Trimming removed 5 bases from V and 10 bases from J; junction bases left unmatched: 6. The CDR3 sequence: CASSPGTGTSPLHF. In DNA, the CDR3 is TGTGCCAGCAGTCCCGGGACAGGGACATCACCCCTCCACTTT.

This clone was found a few times. The chain joins TRBV12-3 or TRBV12-4 to TRBJ1-2, with no clear D. Trimming removed 7 bases at V and 5 bases at J, with 14 bases between. This CDR3 contains 13 residues. Written as DNA, the CDR3 is TGTGCCAGCACCGTGGTCGGTCCTTATGGCTACACCTTC. It codes for CASTVVGPYGYTF.

The chain has TRBV30 and TRBJ1-6, with D possibly matching TRBD1 (6 bases). The CDR3 sequence is 12 residues long. The V end lost 4 bases, the J end lost 7 bases, and 8 bases lay between the germline ends. Per the germline V gene, CDR1 is GTSNPN and CDR2 is SVGIG (reference sequence). The CDR3 sequence is CAWNRANSPLHF. In DNA form, the CDR3 reads TGTGCCTGGAACAGGGCGAATTCACCCCTCCACTTT.

The CDR3 loop is CASSVGRVMGEEKLFF. In DNA, the CDR3 is TGTGCCAGCAGCGTAGGTCGGGTCATGGGGGAAGAAAAACTGTTTTTT. V gene TRBV9 combines with J gene TRBJ1-4, with D tentatively TRBD1 (5 bases). CDR1 and CDR2 from the germline V gene are SGDLS and YYNGEE. Trimming took 0 bases from V and 8 from J, leaving 17 bases between them. CDR3 size: 16 residues.

The chain employs TRBV6-5 and TRBJ1-1, with D hard to call. This CDR3 is built from 12 residues. Trimming removed 8 bases at V and 7 bases at J, with 14 bases between. Germline CDR1 MNHEY, CDR2 SVGAGI. The CDR3 DNA is TGTGCCAGCGGAGACACATACATTGAAGCTTTCTTT. Its translation is CASGDTYIEAFF.

CDR3 loop: CASSPRGPGANVLTF. DNA for the CDR3: TGTGCCAGCAGCCCGAGGGGGCCAGGGGCCAACGTCCTGACTTTC. The chain carries TRBV7-2 and TRBJ2-6; 7 positions agree with TRBD1. This CDR3 has 15 amino acids. J gave up 4 bases and V 5 bases, and 5 bases lay outside the gene matches. Germline CDR1 reads SGHTA; CDR2 reads FQGNSA.

This sequence joins TRBV30 and TRBJ2-1; D may be TRBD1 (6 bases). The germline CDR1 and CDR2 sequences are GTSNPN and SVGIG (reference sequence). V shed 1 base and J shed 6 bases, with 16 bases lying between them. This CDR3 is 15 amino acids long. The DNA for the CDR3 is TGTGCCTGGAGTGCGGTACAAGTAGGGGGCAATGAGCAGTTCTTC. This sequence encodes CAWSAVQVGGNEQFF.

The V and J genes are TRBV5-6 and TRBJ1-2; D not resolved. Trimming took 0 bases from V and 2 from J, leaving 5 bases between them. Germline loops: CDR1 SGHDT, CDR2 YYEEEE. The CDR3 loop spans 13 amino acids. CDR3 nucleotide sequence: TGTGCCAGCAGCTTGGAGGAAAACTATGGCTACACCTTC. Amino acid sequence: CASSLEENYGYTF.

The V and J genes are TRBV27 and TRBJ2-7; 14 bases agree with TRBD2. The CDR3 sequence is 16 residues long. Unmatched junction bases numbered 7, after V lost 5 bases and J lost 4 bases. Germline V gene sequence: CDR1 MNHEY, CDR2 SMNVEV (reference sequence). The CDR3 sequence is CASSIRLAGGQYEQYF. CDR3 coding DNA: TGTGCCAGCAGTATTCGACTAGCGGGAGGGCAATACGAGCAGTACTTC.

This chain joins TRBV7-3 and TRBJ1-1; D ambiguous. V lost 0 bases and J lost 1, with 12 bases in between. Germline CDR1 is SGHTA and CDR2 is FQGTGA. The CDR3 runs 16 residues. The CDR3 region has the DNA TGTGCCAGCAGCTTAACGAGGGTAAGAAAGAACACTGAAGCTTTCTTT. It codes for CASSLTRVRKNTEAFF.

The V gene is TRBV7-2, the J gene TRBJ2-7; D gene ambiguous. V was pared by 5 bases and J by 4 bases, with 21 bases between. Germline CDR1 reads SGHTA; CDR2 reads FQGNSA. The CDR3 runs to 16 residues. The CDR3 loop is CASSPQGVGFSYEQYF. The CDR3 DNA sequence: TGTGCCAGCAGCCCCCAAGGCGTAGGTTTTTCTTACGAGCAGTACTTC.